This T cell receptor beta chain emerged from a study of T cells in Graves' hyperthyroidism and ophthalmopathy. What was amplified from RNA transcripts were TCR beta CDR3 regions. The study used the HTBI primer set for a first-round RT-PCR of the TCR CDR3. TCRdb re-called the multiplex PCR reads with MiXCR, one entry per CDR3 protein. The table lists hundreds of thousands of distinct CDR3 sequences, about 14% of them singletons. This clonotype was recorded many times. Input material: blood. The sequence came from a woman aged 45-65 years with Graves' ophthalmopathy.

In nucleotides, the CDR3 is TGCAGTGCTAGAGATAGCGGGAGGATCTACGAGCAGTACTTC. The encoded protein is CSARDSGRIYEQYF. V and J are TRBV20-1 and TRBJ2-7; 10 bases agree with TRBD2. J gave up 3 bases and V 0 bases, and 2 bases lay outside the gene matches. This CDR3 has 14 residues. Looked up from germline, CDR1 is DFQATT and CDR2 is SNEGSKA (reference sequence).